The 27 T cell receptor beta chains below all came from one sample that was sequenced in a study of T-cell reconstitution after alpha-beta-depleted transplantation in children. Unique molecular identifiers were incorporated when the TCRbeta library was constructed. MiXCR was run by TCRdb on the PCR reads, yielding one entry per CDR3 protein. The repertoire consists of about 300,000 distinct CDR3 sequences, with over 9.5% occurring once and the leading ten covering 7.5%. The specimen comprised PBMCs, sampled before TCRalphabeta/CD19-depleted stem cell transplant. These receptors originate from a boy in the first two years of life with acute myeloid leukemia, due to receive a stem cell transplant.

The gene calls are TRBV4-3 and TRBJ2-7, with D possibly TRBD1 on 5 matching bases. CDR1 and CDR2 from the germline V gene are LGHNA and YSLEER. Trimming cost V 4 bases and J 0 bases, with 7 bases left between them. The length of the CDR3 is 13 residues. CDR3 nucleotides: TGCGCCAGCAGCCGGGGCACCTCCTACGAGCAGTACTTC. It translates to CASSRGTSYEQYF.

This clonotype was detected many times. The chain couples TRBV5-1 to TRBJ2-5, with TRBD2 matching over 8 bases. V lost 4 bases and J lost 5; bases outside the gene matches: 7. Germline V lookup: CDR1 SGHRS, CDR2 YFSETQ. This CDR3 is built from 14 residues. The CDR3 coding sequence is TGCGCCAGCAGCACAAGGACGGGAGGGGAGACCCAGTACTTC. Amino acids: CASSTRTGGETQYF.

This clonotype was picked up many times. This chain uses TRBV7-2 with TRBJ2-7, with D tentatively TRBD2 (6 bases). This CDR3 comprises 15 residues. Per the germline V gene, CDR1 is SGHTA and CDR2 is FQGNSA. V was shortened by 5 bases and J by 4 bases, with 18 bases between the two germline ends. The CDR3 sequence is CASSRDGGVGYEQYF. The CDR3 nucleotides read TGTGCCAGCAGCAGAGACGGGGGAGTAGGATACGAGCAGTACTTC.

This clonotype came up many times. The chain couples TRBV12-3 or TRBV12-4 to TRBJ2-3, with TRBD1 matching 10 bases. CDR3 length equals 14 residues. With V trimmed by 7 bases and J by 3 bases, 4 bases remained unmatched. In nucleotides, the CDR3 is TGTGCCAGCAACCAGGACAGGGGGACAGATACGCAGTATTTT. It codes for CASNQDRGTDTQYF.

This clonotype has at least ten counts. In nucleotides, the CDR3 is TGTGCCAGCAGAAGAACAGGGGGCGCTGGCACTGAAGCTTTCTTT. As protein: CASRRTGGAGTEAFF. J is TRBJ1-1 and V is TRBV6-5, with 9 positions matching TRBD1. The CDR3 consists of 15 residues. The germline V gene has CDR1 MNHEY and CDR2 SVGAGI. Germline trimming cut 6 bases from V and 4 bases from J; bases unmatched to any gene: 9.

This clonotype appeared many times. The chain recombines TRBV20-1 with TRBJ1-4; 7 positions agree with TRBD1. Germline V gene sequence: CDR1 DFQATT, CDR2 SNEGSKA (reference sequence). This CDR3 has 14 residues. The junction had 6 bases not matched to a gene; V was cut back by 0 bases and J by 8 bases. The CDR3 nucleotides are TGCAGTGCTAGAGATCGGGAGACAGGGGAAAAACTGTTTTTT. As protein: CSARDRETGEKLFF.

This clonotype was seen repeatedly, ten times or more. The V and J genes are TRBV9 and TRBJ2-5; D unclear. The CDR3 sequence is 15 residues long. The ends were cut back, 0 bases at V and 2 bases at J, with 11 bases in the middle. Germline lookup yields CDR1 SGDLS and CDR2 YYNGEE. CDR3 sequence: CASSVGDGRQETQYF. The CDR3 nucleotides read TGTGCCAGCAGCGTAGGAGACGGTAGACAAGAGACCCAGTACTTC.

This clonotype was observed at least ten times. This rearrangement joins TRBV6-2 or TRBV6-3 to TRBJ2-1, with 12 bases matching TRBD2. The germline V gene encodes CDR1 MNHEY and CDR2 SVGEGT. The ends lost 4 bases at V and 2 bases at J; junction bases unmatched: 18. The length of the CDR3 is 21 residues. The CDR3 nucleotides are TGTGCCAGCAGTTCTCCTACCTACACCCGGACTAGCGGGGTAACCTACAATGAGCAGTTCTTC. Encoded protein: CASSSPTYTRTSGVTYNEQFF.

In this sample, this clonotype turned up a few times. The chain links TRBV12-3 or TRBV12-4 to TRBJ2-2, with 9 bases fitting TRBD2. This CDR3 contains 14 residues. V was clipped by 8 bases and J by 4 bases; unmatched bases: 5. The chain's CDR3 is CASVAGEFTGELFF. The CDR3 coding sequence is TGTGCCAGCGTAGCGGGAGAGTTCACCGGGGAGCTGTTTTTT.

The gene calls are TRBV18 and TRBJ2-7; TRBD2 matches at 12 bases. Germline loops: CDR1 KGHSH, CDR2 LQKENI. V lost 2 bases to trimming and J lost 0 bases; unmatched junction nucleotides: 2. CDR3 length equals 16 residues. This CDR3 is CASSPTLAGGSYEQYF. In nucleotides, the CDR3 is TGTGCCAGCTCACCAACACTAGCGGGGGGCTCCTACGAGCAGTACTTC.

This clonotype showed up many times. The chain links TRBV7-9 to TRBJ1-4, with a weak D call TRBD1 (5 bases). Germline V CDR1 and CDR2: SEHNR, FQNEAQ (reference sequence). This CDR3 comprises 15 residues. V was shortened by 4 bases and J by 8 bases, with 17 bases between the two germline ends. The CDR3 is CASSSGRRSSEKLFF. CDR3 nucleotide sequence: TGTGCCAGCAGCTCAGGGAGGAGGTCTTCGGAAAAACTGTTTTTT.

This clonotype was counted a few times. This rearrangement joins TRBV4-3 to TRBJ1-1; D is unresolved. Trimming took off 0 bases at V and 4 bases at J, with 9 bases between the two ends. The CDR3 has 14 amino acids. From germline, CDR1 is LGHNA and CDR2 YSLEER. The CDR3 sequence: CASSQDLRFTEAFF. CDR3 bases: TGCGCCAGCAGCCAAGATTTAAGGTTCACTGAAGCTTTCTTT.

This clonotype was recorded a few times. The chain links TRBV20-1 to TRBJ2-5; D unresolved. The CDR3 runs 13 residues. Trimming removed 3 bases at V and 4 bases at J, with 12 bases between. Germline CDR1 is DFQATT and CDR2 is SNEGSKA (reference sequence). CDR3 sequence: CSASWPNPETQYF. DNA of the CDR3: TGCAGTGCTAGCTGGCCCAACCCAGAGACCCAGTACTTC.

The table lists this clonotype with a few counts. The chain joins TRBV28 to TRBJ2-3, with D possibly being TRBD1 (5 bases). Germline CDR1 is MDHEN and CDR2 is SYDVKM. V was pared by 2 bases and J by 2 bases, with 11 bases between. The CDR3 consists of 15 residues. The CDR3 loop is CASSLPQDNTDTQYF. The CDR3, as DNA: TGTGCCAGCAGTTTACCCCAGGACAACACAGATACGCAGTATTTT.

This clonotype was detected many times. The chain uses TRBV5-1 and TRBJ2-7, with a possible D match to TRBD1 (5 bases). This CDR3 is built from 16 residues. Trimming shortened V by 0 bases and J by 6 bases, and 19 bases separated the two germline ends. Germline assignment: CDR1 SGHRS and CDR2 YFSETQ. CDR3 DNA: TGCGCCAGCAGCTTGGGCGACAGAGGCAGAGCAGGCGAGCAGTACTTC. This sequence encodes CASSLGDRGRAGEQYF.

This clonotype was picked up many times. The genes are TRBV29-1 and TRBJ1-1; perhaps TRBD1 as D (5 bases). V was trimmed by 0 bases and J by 5 bases, leaving 13 bases between them. Per germline, CDR1 SQVTM and CDR2 ANQGSEA. This CDR3 is built from 14 residues. CDR3 in DNA: TGCAGCGTTGAAGAGGCCAGGGTAGGGACTGAAGCTTTCTTT. This translates into CSVEEARVGTEAFF.

This sequence joins TRBV4-2 and TRBJ2-7; possible D gene TRBD1, 6 bases. V shed 4 bases and J shed 4 bases, with 20 bases lying between them. The CDR3 is 16 residues long. Germline CDR1 is LGHNA and CDR2 is YNFKEQ. CDR3 sequence: CASSPGQSTVWYEQYF. CDR3 DNA sequence: TGTGCCAGCAGCCCTGGACAGTCCACTGTGTGGTACGAGCAGTACTTC.

This clonotype was recorded many times. The chain links TRBV7-6 to TRBJ2-7; D is unresolved. This CDR3 has 13 amino acids. V lost 0 bases and J lost 2, with 5 bases in between. Germline loops: CDR1 SGHVS, CDR2 FNYEAQ. The DNA of the CDR3 is TGTGCCAGCAGCTTAGCCCTAACCTACGAGCAGTACTTC. Its protein product is CASSLALTYEQYF.

This clonotype was detected many times. CDR3 coding DNA: TGTGCCAGCTCACCCCCAGGGGGCACAGATACGCAGTATTTT. Protein: CASSPPGGTDTQYF. The J gene is TRBJ2-3, the V gene TRBV18, with D maybe TRBD1 (6 bases). Germline assignment: CDR1 KGHSH and CDR2 LQKENI. V was trimmed by 3 bases and J by 1 base, leaving 8 bases between them. The CDR3 length is 14 residues.

This clonotype showed up many times. This rearrangement joins TRBV27 to TRBJ2-7; 8 bases are a match to TRBD1. The CDR3 runs 15 residues. The ends lost 6 bases at V and 4 bases at J; junction bases unmatched: 11. CDR1 MNHEY and CDR2 SMNVEV come from the germline V gene (reference sequence). CDR3 DNA: TGTGCCAGCAGGTCGGCCGGGACAGGTGGATACGAGCAGTACTTC. It is translated as CASRSAGTGGYEQYF.

This clonotype appeared a few times. The J gene is TRBJ1-4, the V gene TRBV12-3 or TRBV12-4; possibly TRBD1 for D (5 bases). The CDR3 is made up of 13 amino acids. V lost 4 bases, J lost 10 bases, and 13 bases lay in between. The CDR3, as DNA: TGTGCCAGCAGTTCTCGGGACTCTGGAAAACTGTTTTTT. It specifies CASSSRDSGKLFF.

This clonotype was counted ten times or more. This chain joins TRBV12-3 or TRBV12-4 and TRBJ2-2; D ambiguous. The V end lost 4 bases, the J end lost 5 bases, and 8 bases lay between the germline ends. This CDR3 comprises 13 residues. CDR3 residues: CASSYVRTGELFF. The CDR3 DNA sequence: TGTGCCAGCAGTTACGTCCGGACCGGGGAGCTGTTTTTT.

This clonotype came up a few times. This rearrangement joins TRBV24-1 to TRBJ2-2; D might be TRBD2 (6 bases). Germline CDR1 and CDR2: KGHDR and SFDVKD. V was shortened by 6 bases and J by 9 bases, with 10 bases between the two germline ends. CDR3 length: 12 residues. CDR3 sequence: CATSHRGWELFF. CDR3 DNA: TGTGCCACCAGTCACCGGGGGTGGGAGCTGTTTTTT.

This clonotype was seen at least ten times. The gene calls are TRBV25-1 and TRBJ1-6; D is unresolved. Trimming took 3 bases from V and 10 from J, leaving 13 bases between them. The CDR3 length is 14 residues. The V gene's germline CDR1 is MGHDK and CDR2 SYGVNS. CDR3: CASSEAGGYSPLHF. CDR3 nucleotide sequence: TGTGCCAGCAGTGAGGCTGGAGGGTACTCACCCCTCCACTTT.

Many counts were recorded for this clonotype. The rearrangement joins TRBV7-2 to TRBJ2-7, with 11 bases identical to TRBD2. This CDR3 comprises 16 residues. Germline assignment: CDR1 SGHTA and CDR2 FQGNSA. J was trimmed by 4 bases and V by 5 bases; bases with no gene match: 10. The CDR3 sequence is CASSEPTSGRSYEQYF. In DNA, the CDR3 is TGTGCCAGCAGCGAACCCACTAGCGGGAGATCGTACGAGCAGTACTTC.

This clonotype was found many times. This chain connects TRBV12-3 or TRBV12-4 to TRBJ2-5; the D gene could be TRBD1 or TRBD2 (5 bases each). Trimming left V 5 bases short and J 1 base short, with 17 bases between. The CDR3 length is 16 residues. The CDR3 DNA sequence: TGTGCCAGCAGTCGGGGCCCCCGACAGCGCCAAGAGACCCAGTACTTC. This sequence encodes CASSRGPRQRQETQYF.

Comments on this clonotype: A much larger clone differs by one base, so this may be a read error. This rearrangement joins TRBV5-1 to TRBJ2-1; 14 positions match TRBD2. The CDR3 is 15 amino acids. CDR1 is SGHRS, CDR2 YFSETQ, per germline. V lost 7 bases and J lost 6; bases outside the gene matches: 6. The CDR3 coding sequence is TGCGCCAGCGTGCGACTAGCGGGGGGGATCAATGAGCAGTTCTTC. It codes for CASVRLAGGINEQFF.